These 15 T cell receptor beta chains originate from one sample sequenced in a study of sequential checkpoint blockade in melanoma. Sequencing was performed with immunoSEQ multiplex PCR; in TCRdb, only in-frame clones are kept and a portion is missing. In the table there are 20,000 to 25,000 clones, 65% to 75% of which are singletons. Treatment defined: randomized to nivolumab then ipilimumab (arm A) or the reverse (arm B). Specimen: CD8+ T cells sorted from blood (inferred from file names), collected from a patient given nivolumab and ipilimumab in sequence. Receptors originate from a human donor with melanoma.

The genes are TRBV5-4 and TRBJ2-1; TRBD2 matches 7 bases. The germline CDR1 and CDR2 sequences are SGHNT and YYREEE (reference sequence). CDR3 size: 15 residues. V lost 6 bases to trimming and J lost 2 bases; unmatched junction nucleotides: 8. DNA for the CDR3: TGTGCCAGCACCCCAACCGGGGGGACCTACAATGAGCAGTTCTTC. Translation gives CASTPTGGTYNEQFF.

The chain combines TRBV19 with TRBJ2-3; D may be TRBD1 (6 bases). The germline CDR1 and CDR2 sequences are LNHDA and SQIVND (reference sequence). The CDR3 loop spans 13 amino acids. Trimming shortened V by 6 bases and J by 2 bases, and 9 bases separated the two germline ends. CDR3 bases: TGTGCCAGTAGGACAGGTTCCACAGATACGCAGTATTTT. This encodes CASRTGSTDTQYF.

The chain joins TRBV12-5 to TRBJ1-1; 8 bases are shared with TRBD1. The ends lost 6 bases at V and 0 bases at J; junction bases unmatched: 6. Germline V CDR1 and CDR2: LGHNT, FRNRAP. This CDR3 spans 15 amino acids. The CDR3 region has the DNA TGTGCTAGTGGCCGCCGACAGGGGTTGAACACTGAAGCTTTCTTT. Encoded protein: CASGRRQGLNTEAFF.

The rearrangement links TRBV2 to TRBJ2-5; 7 bases map to TRBD2. After removal of 6 bases from V and 2 bases from J, the junction contained 0 bases not matched to a gene. The CDR3 totals 12 residues. The V gene's germline CDR1 is SNHLY and CDR2 FYNNEI. CDR3 DNA sequence: TGTGCCAGCAGGGGACTACAAGAGACCCAGTACTTC. It is translated as CASRGLQETQYF.

The chain couples TRBV10-3 to TRBJ2-7, with D possibly being TRBD1 (6 bases). Germline assignment: CDR1 ENHRY and CDR2 SYGVKD. The V end lost 10 bases, the J end lost 0 bases, and 10 bases lay between the germline ends. The CDR3 runs 12 residues. The CDR3 sequence is CATKTGSYEQYV. DNA for the CDR3: TGTGCCACCAAGACAGGCTCCTACGAGCAGTACGTC.

The J gene is TRBJ1-6, the V gene TRBV7-9; 7 nucleotides align to TRBD1. The CDR3 has 16 amino acids. V lost 1 base, J lost 6 bases, and 6 bases stayed unmatched. Germline CDR1 is SEHNR and CDR2 is FQNEAQ (reference sequence). In DNA form, the CDR3 reads TGTGCCAGCAGCTTAGTTCAGGGGGGTGTTAATTCACCCCTCCACTTT. The encoded protein is CASSLVQGGVNSPLHF. Full variable domain (outside the CDR3, taken from reference TRBV7-9 and TRBJ1-6): DTGVSQNPRHKITKRGQNVTFRCDPISEHNRLYWYRQTLGQGPEFLTYFQNEAQLEKSRLLSDRFSAERPKGSFSTLEIQRTEQGDSAMYLCASSLVQGGVNSPLHFGNGTRLTVT.

This clone was counted between two and nine times. This sequence joins TRBV7-3 and TRBJ2-1; 8 bases agree with TRBD2. Looked up from germline, CDR1 is SGHTA and CDR2 is FQGTGA. The CDR3 sequence is 16 residues long. The ends lost 5 bases at V and 5 bases at J; junction bases unmatched: 11. CDR3 in DNA: TGTGCCAGCAGCGCACTAGCGGTACCTGATAACAATGAGCAGTTCTTC. Translation: CASSALAVPDNNEQFF.

Note on this clone: Other nucleotide sequences in the sample specify the same CDR3. The chain carries TRBV27 and TRBJ2-5; 8 bases are a match to TRBD2. This CDR3 spans 17 amino acids. CDR1 is MNHEY and CDR2 is SMNVEV in the germline V gene (reference sequence). Unmatched junction bases numbered 16, after V lost 5 bases and J lost 5 bases. CDR3 nucleotides: TGTGCCAGCAGTGGGCTAGGTGCGGGGGGAGGCCAGGAGACCCAGTACTTC. Residues: CASSGLGAGGGQETQYF.

In the case of this clone: A single base is all that separates this from a far larger clone, so a read error is likely. V usage is TRBV2 and J usage is TRBJ1-5; 7 nucleotides match TRBD1. This CDR3 comprises 14 residues. CDR1 is SNHLY and CDR2 is FYNNEI in the germline V gene. CDR3 sequence reads: CVSSGTAQNQPQHF. The DNA for the CDR3 is TGTGTCAGCTCTGGGACAGCTCAGAATCAGCCCCAGCATTTT.

This chain uses TRBV7-9 with TRBJ1-1, with D possibly TRBD1 on 5 matching bases. V was pared by 7 bases and J by 5 bases, with 17 bases between. Looked up from germline, CDR1 is SEHNR and CDR2 is FQNEAQ (reference sequence). The CDR3 sequence is 14 residues long. In DNA, the CDR3 is TGTGCCAGCACCGCCCGGGGGGGAGCTACTGAAGCTTTCTTT. Translation gives CASTARGGATEAFF.

This rearrangement joins TRBV6-4 to TRBJ2-1, with 9 bases fitting TRBD1. Trimming cost V 8 bases and J 4 bases; bases outside gene matches: 6. The CDR3 consists of 14 residues. Germline V gene lookup returns CDR1 MRHNA and CDR2 SNTAGT. The CDR3 sequence is CASGGTGPYNEQFF. For the CDR3, the DNA is TGTGCCAGCGGTGGGACAGGGCCTTACAATGAGCAGTTCTTC.

The rearrangement links TRBV5-6 to TRBJ2-2; a possible D gene is TRBD1 (5 bases). Per the germline V gene, CDR1 is SGHDT and CDR2 is YYEEEE. The CDR3 runs 14 residues. Trimming shortened V by 0 bases and J by 6 bases, and 9 bases separated the two germline ends. The CDR3 sequence: CASSLEGRPGELFF. The CDR3 bases are TGTGCCAGCAGCTTGGAGGGGCGGCCCGGGGAGCTGTTTTTT.

The chain joins TRBV7-9 to TRBJ2-7; D possibly corresponds to TRBD2 (5 bases). Germline V gives CDR1 SEHNR, CDR2 FQNEAQ (reference sequence). This CDR3 is 12 amino acids long. The V and J ends lost 5 bases and 7 bases respectively, with 12 bases between them. The CDR3 sequence: CASSPGGVEQYF. The CDR3 bases are TGTGCCAGCAGCCCAGGAGGTGTAGAGCAGTACTTC.

The chain is built from TRBV7-3 and TRBJ2-2; the match to TRBD1 covers 7 bases. Germline V gene lookup returns CDR1 SGHTA and CDR2 FQGTGA. CDR3 length equals 15 residues. V shed 2 bases, J shed 0 bases, and the junction held 0 bases outside the gene matches. This CDR3 reads CASSLGTANTGELFF. The CDR3 DNA follows: TGTGCCAGCAGCTTAGGGACAGCGAACACCGGGGAGCTGTTTTTT.

This sequence joins TRBV2 and TRBJ2-5; tentative D call: TRBD1 (6 bases). The CDR3 has 14 amino acids. Germline-derived CDR1 and CDR2 are SNHLY and FYNNEI. Between the trimmed V and J ends, which lost 2 bases and 11 bases, there was a span of 18 bases. DNA for the CDR3: TGTGCCAGCAGTGAACTACAGGGAGTAGGGGAGCAGTACTTC. Translated: CASSELQGVGEQYF.